The next 30 T cell receptor beta chains were all read from a single sample in a study of breast tumors, draining lymph nodes, adjacent tissues. Each CDR3 protein gets one entry after TCRdb re-called the multiplex PCR reads with MiXCR. The table has around 230,000 distinct CDR3 sequences, about 30% seen once; the top ten hold roughly 1.5%. Axillary draining lymph nodes of breast cancer patients supplied the node samples. Sequencing was carried out using axillary lymph node tissue. Source of these receptors: a female donor with breast cancer. Some clones in this sample may be carry-over from other donors' samples.

In its sample, this clonotype was seen many times. The V and J genes are TRBV7-8 and TRBJ1-5; 7 bases align to TRBD1. J lost 5 bases, V lost 3 bases, and 13 bases had no gene match. In germline, CDR1 is SGHVS, CDR2 FQNEAQ. The CDR3 loop spans 17 amino acids. The CDR3 sequence: CASSFKVLGTGDQPQHF. CDR3 in DNA: TGTGCCAGCAGCTTTAAGGTTTTAGGAACAGGGGATCAGCCCCAGCATTTT. Full variable domain (rest looked up from reference TRBV7-8 and TRBJ1-5): GAGVSQSPRYKVAKRGQDVALRCDPISGHVSLFWYQQALGQGPEFLTYFQNEAQLDKSGLPSDRFFAERPEGSVSTLKIQRTQQEDSAVYLCASSFKVLGTGDQPQHFGDGTRLSIL.

This clonotype has at least ten counts. The CDR3 region has the DNA TGTGCTAGTGGTTTGCAGACAGGGCGGTTGGGCAATCAGCCCCAGCATTTT. Residues: CASGLQTGRLGNQPQHF. The rearrangement joins TRBV12-5 to TRBJ1-5, with 7 bases identical to TRBD1. Germline assignment: CDR1 LGHNT and CDR2 FRNRAP. This CDR3 contains 17 residues. Trimming removed 2 bases from V and 2 bases from J; junction bases left unmatched: 9.

At least ten counts were recorded for this clonotype. The J gene is TRBJ2-7, the V gene TRBV5-4; 7 nucleotides agree with TRBD2. The CDR3 totals 12 residues. The germline CDR1 and CDR2 sequences are SGHNT and YYREEE (reference sequence). The V segment lost 7 bases and the J segment 3 bases; nucleotides outside the gene matches: 4. This CDR3 is CASYGGDYEQYF. The CDR3 bases are TGTGCCAGCTATGGGGGGGACTACGAGCAGTACTTC.

The V call is TRBV5-1, the J call TRBJ2-3; D perhaps matches TRBD2 (6 bases). This CDR3 spans 15 amino acids. Between the trimmed V and J ends, which lost 4 bases and 6 bases, there was a span of 18 bases. Germline V lookup: CDR1 SGHRS, CDR2 YFSETQ. For the CDR3, the DNA is TGCGCCAGCAGCCTAGAACACCGGGAGACTGATACGCAGTATTTT. As protein: CASSLEHRETDTQYF.

In its sample, this clonotype was seen many times. The chain recombines TRBV5-6 with TRBJ1-6; D is ambiguous. The V end lost 1 base, the J end lost 5 bases, and 7 bases lay between the germline ends. The CDR3 spans 14 residues. The V gene's germline CDR1 is SGHDT and CDR2 YYEEEE. CDR3 loop: CASSLFGNNSPLHF. In DNA, the CDR3 is TGTGCCAGCAGCTTGTTTGGGAATAATTCACCCCTCCACTTT.

The CDR3 coding sequence is TGCAGTGCTAGTGGGGACAGGGGGCCTCCCGAGCAGTACTTC. Amino acids: CSASGDRGPPEQYF. The rearrangement uses TRBV20-1 and TRBJ2-7, with 12 bases matching TRBD1. The V and J ends lost 3 bases and 6 bases, in that order; junction bases with no gene match: 6. From germline, CDR1 is DFQATT and CDR2 SNEGSKA (reference sequence). The CDR3 is made up of 14 amino acids.

The rearrangement uses TRBV11-1 and TRBJ1-5, with D possibly TRBD1 on 5 matching bases. The germline gives CDR1 SGHAT, CDR2 FQDESV (reference sequence). Trimming shortened V by 1 base and J by 6 bases, and 7 bases separated the two germline ends. This CDR3 region has 13 residues. The CDR3 sequence: CASSLGGRQPQHF. The DNA for the CDR3 is TGTGCCAGCAGCTTAGGGGGCCGTCAGCCCCAGCATTTT.

The chain carries TRBV10-3 and TRBJ1-2; D not certain. Germline CDR1 is ENHRY and CDR2 is SYGVKD. This CDR3 is built from 15 residues. The V end lost 0 bases, the J end lost 2 bases, and 10 bases lay between the germline ends. This CDR3 reads CAISESGRENYGYTF. The CDR3 DNA follows: TGTGCCATCAGTGAGTCAGGGAGAGAGAACTATGGCTACACCTTC.

This clonotype was found many times. This CDR3 is CASSASGRVDEQYF. The CDR3 DNA reads TGTGCCAGCAGCGCTAGCGGGAGAGTTGACGAGCAGTACTTC. V usage is TRBV9 and J usage is TRBJ2-7, with 10 bases identical to TRBD2. CDR3 size: 14 residues. V lost 3 bases and J lost 5; bases outside the gene matches: 5. Germline CDR1 is SGDLS and CDR2 is YYNGEE.

This chain links TRBV5-1 with TRBJ1-5, with D unclear. Per the germline V gene, CDR1 is SGHRS and CDR2 is YFSETQ. V was cut by 4 bases and J by 3 bases, with 8 bases left in between. The CDR3 extends over 13 amino acids. The CDR3 sequence: CASSPGDNQPQHF. The CDR3 DNA is TGCGCCAGCAGCCCCGGGGACAATCAGCCCCAGCATTTT.

This clonotype has at least ten counts. The chain is built from TRBV4-1 and TRBJ2-3; 8 bases are shared with TRBD2. After removal of 0 bases from V and 2 bases from J, the junction contained 4 bases not matched to a gene. CDR1 and CDR2 (germline): MGHRA, YSYEKL. The CDR3 loop spans 16 amino acids. The CDR3 bases are TGCGCCAGCAGCCAAGAGCCGGGACTAGTCACAGATACGCAGTATTTT. Translating it yields CASSQEPGLVTDTQYF.

This clonotype came up once. The chain employs TRBV20-1 and TRBJ2-3, with D unresolved. Per germline, CDR1 DFQATT and CDR2 SNEGSKA (reference sequence). The CDR3 is 13 residues long. Trimming removed 5 bases at V and 4 bases at J, with 13 bases between. This CDR3 reads CSASPGVADTQYF. Written as DNA, the CDR3 is TGCAGTGCTTCTCCTGGTGTGGCAGATACGCAGTATTTT.

This clonotype occurred many times. The rearrangement joins TRBV7-8 to TRBJ1-4, with D hard to call. Per germline, CDR1 SGHVS and CDR2 FQNEAQ. Trimming took off 5 bases at V and 0 bases at J, with 13 bases between the two ends. The CDR3 is 16 amino acids. The DNA of the CDR3 is TGTGCCAGCAGCGAAGTGTCACCTTCAACTAATGAAAAACTGTTTTTT. Protein sequence: CASSEVSPSTNEKLFF.

This clonotype was detected many times. This chain connects TRBV28 to TRBJ2-7, with D unclear. There are 12 residues in the CDR3. The V end was cut by 6 bases, the J end by 3 bases, with 9 bases between. CDR1 MDHEN and CDR2 SYDVKM come from the germline V gene. The CDR3 coding sequence is TGTGCCAGCAGCTTCCTTGGCTACGAGCAGTACTTC. As protein: CASSFLGYEQYF.

About this clonotype itself: The junction and the germline gene differ at one end; a read error may be behind it. CDR3 sequence: CASSLAEGTGDTEAVF. The DNA for the CDR3 is TGCGCCAGCAGCTTGGCCGAAGGGACAGGGGACACTGAAGCTGTCTTT. The chain joins TRBV5-1 to TRBJ1-1; TRBD1 aligns across 10 bases. The V gene's germline CDR1 is SGHRS and CDR2 YFSETQ. The CDR3 is 16 residues long.

This clonotype came up many times. A much larger clone sits a single nucleotide away, making a read error possible. The rearrangement links TRBV20-1 to TRBJ2-3, with TRBD2 identical over 10 bases. Germline assignment: CDR1 DFQATT and CDR2 SNEGSKA (reference sequence). This CDR3 has 13 residues. J lost 10 bases, V lost 4 bases, and 8 bases had no gene match. This CDR3 reads CSAISGRERAQYF. The CDR3 DNA is TGCAGTGCTATCAGCGGGAGGGAAAGGGCGCAGTATTTT.

This clonotype was counted only a few times. A much larger clone lies a single base off, so this may be a read error. The chain couples TRBV5-4 to TRBJ2-6, with 9 bases lining up with TRBD2. The CDR3 loop spans 17 amino acids. CDR1 is SGHNT and CDR2 is YYREEE in the germline V gene (reference sequence). CDR3 amino acids: CASSFGSGSTGANILTF. CDR3 DNA: TGTGCCAGCAGCTTTGGTAGCGGGAGCACCGGGGCCAACATCCTGACTTTC.

This clonotype was recorded at least ten times. The chain has TRBV6-5 and TRBJ2-5; 7 positions agree with TRBD2. Germline loops: CDR1 MNHEY, CDR2 SVGAGI. With V trimmed by 5 bases and J by 0 bases, 9 bases remained unmatched. The CDR3 runs 16 residues. This CDR3 reads CASSHRSSGNQETQYF. CDR3 DNA: TGTGCCAGCAGTCACCGGTCTAGCGGAAACCAAGAGACCCAGTACTTC.

The chain carries TRBV3-1 and TRBJ2-3; TRBD2 matches at 12 bases. Germline CDR1 is LGHDT and CDR2 is YNNKEL (reference sequence). V lost 1 base and J lost 6; bases outside the gene matches: 5. The CDR3 is 16 residues long. The DNA of the CDR3 is TGTGCCAGCAGCCAAGGACTAGCGGGAGTGTACGATACGCAGTATTTT. It is translated as CASSQGLAGVYDTQYF.

This clonotype was counted ten times or more. This chain joins TRBV9 and TRBJ1-6; D gene unclear. The CDR3 is made up of 14 amino acids. Trimming left V 0 bases short and J 10 bases short, with 11 bases between. Germline V gives CDR1 SGDLS, CDR2 YYNGEE. The CDR3 sequence is CASSVGFEDSPLHF. As DNA, the CDR3 is TGTGCCAGCAGCGTAGGTTTCGAGGACTCACCCCTCCACTTT.

This clonotype was observed many times. The genes are TRBV20-1 and TRBJ2-3; D may be TRBD2 (6 bases). Germline V gene data show CDR1 as DFQATT and CDR2 as SNEGSKA (reference sequence). The CDR3 extends over 13 amino acids. Trimming took 3 bases from V and 6 from J, leaving 13 bases between them. CDR3 bases: TGCAGTGCTAGCGGGCGGGGCATCGATACGCAGTATTTT. Translated: CSASGRGIDTQYF.

This clonotype showed up many times. CDR3 residues: CSARSQGGGTQYF. The CDR3 nucleotides read TGCAGTGCTAGGTCGCAGGGGGGTGGGACCCAGTACTTC. The rearrangement links TRBV20-1 to TRBJ2-5; possible D gene TRBD1, 7 bases. The CDR3 loop spans 13 amino acids. V gave up 3 bases and J gave up 7 bases, with 15 bases separating them. The germline V gene encodes CDR1 DFQATT and CDR2 SNEGSKA (reference sequence).

At least ten counts were recorded for this clonotype. The rearrangement uses TRBV20-1 and TRBJ2-3, with 11 bases matching TRBD2. Germline trimming cut 5 bases from V and 2 bases from J; bases unmatched to any gene: 6. This CDR3 is built from 15 residues. From germline, CDR1 is DFQATT and CDR2 SNEGSKA (reference sequence). The DNA for the CDR3 is TGCAGTGCTTCTCAGACTAGCGGGAACACAGATACGCAGTATTTT. This translates into CSASQTSGNTDTQYF.

The chain carries TRBV24-1 and TRBJ1-4; no clear D. The CDR3 is 16 amino acids. From germline, CDR1 is KGHDR and CDR2 SFDVKD. Trimming took 5 bases from V and 5 from J, leaving 17 bases between them. In nucleotides, the CDR3 is TGTGCCACCAGTGGAGGCGGGTTAACCTACAATGAAAAACTGTTTTTT. This sequence encodes CATSGGGLTYNEKLFF.

This clonotype has at least ten counts. The CDR3 coding sequence is TGTGCCAGCAGCCAAGATGACAGCCTCTATGGCTACACCTTC. This translates into CASSQDDSLYGYTF. J is TRBJ1-2 and V is TRBV3-1; D is possibly TRBD1 (5 bases). V was shortened by 0 bases and J by 4 bases, with 9 bases between the two germline ends. This CDR3 has 14 amino acids. Germline V gene lookup returns CDR1 LGHDT and CDR2 YNNKEL (reference sequence).

This clonotype was recorded many times. The chain is built from TRBV6-2 or TRBV6-3 and TRBJ1-2, with a possible D match to TRBD1 (5 bases). Germline V lookup: CDR1 MNHEY, CDR2 SVGEGT. The CDR3 consists of 13 residues. V lost 2 bases, J lost 4 bases, and 8 bases lay in between. The CDR3 sequence: CASSYGASYGYTF. The CDR3 nucleotides read TGTGCCAGCAGTTACGGGGCCTCCTATGGCTACACCTTC.

Points on this clonotype: This may come from a read error, since a much larger clone is one base off. The CDR3 carries no conserved terminal phenylalanine or tryptophan, so it likely arises from a read error. The limits of the CDR3 on the DNA are not certain, so only TCRdb's listed CDR3 is given. The chain employs TRBV6-6 and TRBJ2-7; TRBD2, as called in the table, went unchecked against the DNA. The CDR3 spans 13 amino acids, including both terminal residues. The V gene's germline CDR1 is MNHNY and CDR2 SVGAGI (reference sequence). The chain's CDR3 is CASQGPLSYEQHL.

Details on this clonotype: Relative to the germline gene, one junction end is altered; a read error may explain this. The chain combines TRBV19 with TRBJ2-1; 8 bases map to TRBD2. CDR3 length: 17 amino acids. Germline lookup yields CDR1 LNHDA and CDR2 SQIVND (reference sequence). The DNA of the CDR3 is TGTGCCTGTAGTCCAAAACGGGGACTAGATACCTACAATGAGCAGTCCTTC. Protein product: CACSPKRGLDTYNEQSF.

In this sample, this clonotype turned up many times. The chain uses TRBV7-2 and TRBJ2-7; TRBD2 matches 7 bases. This CDR3 is 11 amino acids long. Germline V gives CDR1 SGHTA, CDR2 FQGNSA. CDR3 region: CSSGILSEQYF. CDR3 in DNA: TGTTCAAGCGGGATCCTAAGCGAGCAGTACTTC.

The V gene is TRBV4-1, the J gene TRBJ2-3; D not resolved. The germline CDR1 and CDR2 sequences are MGHRA and YSYEKL. CDR3 length: 14 amino acids. Trimming shortened V by 6 bases and J by 0 bases, and 10 bases separated the two germline ends. The CDR3 DNA reads as TGCGCCAGCAGTGCGACGGCAAGCACAGATACGCAGTATTTT. This translates into CASSATASTDTQYF.